This TCR beta chain was retrieved from a study of post-analysis software for immune sequencing data. Study-level information: Relapsing-remitting, secondary progressive and progressive-relapsing courses of multiple sclerosis were included. Study-level points and caveats: Controls showed lower frequencies than patients for a few TRBV segments, and TRBV5-6, TRBV5-1 and TRBV20-1 were among these.

Unique molecular identifiers had been added to the TCR beta cDNA libraries. Yield was roughly 0.5 million cDNA molecules from about 0.94 to 9.7 million T cells. TCRdb passed the PCR reads through MiXCR, listing each CDR3 protein once. This sample has approximately 260,000 distinct CDR3 sequences, with 30% to 45% found just once. This clonotype showed up just once. Its antigen is still unknown. The junction departs from germline at one end; a sequencing error may be responsible. The CDR3 runs to 14 residues. The chain couples TRBV12-3 or TRBV12-4 to TRBJ2-5; tentatively, D is TRBD1 or TRBD2 (6 bases each). What was sequenced was blood. The receptor was derived from a girl under 18 with multiple sclerosis. The CDR3 loop reads CASSCPGAQETRYF. CDR3 DNA: TGTGCCAGCAGTTGTCCGGGGGCCCAAGAGACCCGGTACTTC.